This T cell receptor beta chain was sequenced in a study of T cell responses to AZD1222 COVID-19 vaccine. The CDR3 spans 14 residues. Germline V lookup: CDR1 SGDLS, CDR2 YYNGEE. With 2 bases clipped from V and 6 bases from J, the junction kept 5 bases outside the gene matches. Study-level findings and limits: Repertoires were collected only later (after the peak T cell response had occurred). CD4 TCRs covered the whole spike, strongest at regions 160-218 and 743-854. A reported finding is that nearly half of spike-specific TCRs target unmutated variant regions. A mostly white British donor set with more females was recruited, and clonal diversity was possibly underestimated.

Profiling relied on immunoSEQ multiplex PCR, and the TCRdb table lists in-frame clones only, not all of them. Of fewer than 180,000 clones in the sample, 85% to 95% were seen once. This clone was seen once. Antigen specificity is unknown. The clonotype originates from an adult in good health. The chain couples TRBV9 to TRBJ2-5, with 9 bases identical to TRBD1. Sequencing used peripheral blood, obtained on day 0 of AZD1222 vaccination. The CDR3 is CASSVTGGAQTQYF. In nucleotides, the CDR3 is TGTGCCAGCAGCGTTACAGGGGGCGCTCAGACCCAGTACTTC.